This T cell receptor (beta chain) was sequenced in a study of cytomegalovirus exposure and HLA in healthy donors. Trimming pared 4 bases from V and 5 bases from J, leaving 12 bases between. CDR1 is SEHNR, CDR2 FQNEAQ, per germline (reference sequence). The CDR3 is 13 residues long. This PCR relied on a set of 60 Vbeta primers and 13 Jbeta primers. Here immunoSEQ multiplex PCR was the method, and the copy in TCRdb shows in-frame clones only, minus some. The table has 150,000 to 200,000 clones, approximately 79% seen once. This chain joins TRBV7-9 and TRBJ2-7, with D possibly matching TRBD1 (6 bases). The specimen was PBMCs. The sequence derives from a man between 35 and 55 years old in good health and CMV-seropositive. The CDR3 region has the DNA TGTGCCAGCAGCTCCTCCAACAGGGACGAGCAGTACTTC. This sequence encodes CASSSSNRDEQYF.